This T cell receptor beta chain was found in a study of PD-1 blockade in classical Hodgkin lymphoma. Brentuximab vedotin exposure varied, and every patient relapsed after autologous stem cell transplantation. Trimming cost V 8 bases and J 0 bases, with 14 bases left between them. Germline-derived CDR1 and CDR2 are LGHNA and YSLEER. The CDR3 is made up of 16 amino acids. The assay was immunoSEQ multiplex PCR, and TCRdb's table has in-frame clones only and misses some. In the table there are about 24,000 clones, roughly 80% of which are singletons. The chain recombines TRBV4-3 with TRBJ1-6; D gene unclear. The source of this sequence is a human donor with classical Hodgkin lymphoma. Sequencing used peripheral blood mononuclear cells (PBMCs), obtained before the second cycle of nivolumab. The CDR3 spells CASGRRAGSYNSPLHF. The CDR3 DNA follows: TGCGCCAGCGGAAGAAGGGCGGGCTCCTATAATTCACCCCTCCACTTT.